A selection of T cell receptor beta chains follows, all from one sample in a study of blood T cell repertoires in COVID-19. Clones were read by immunoSEQ multiplex PCR, and TCRdb kept only the in-frame ones, dropping some. The table lists nearly 300,000 clones, 88% of them singletons, with 5.5% to 8% in the top ten. What was sequenced was peripheral blood. These receptor sequences come from a woman under 40 who had recovered from COVID-19. Both conserved end residues are part of each CDR3. D genes are given only for firm matches. Rows give clone size only sometimes, using once, few, many, or a class for an expanded clone.

d_call: TRBD1; j_call: TRBJ2-5; v_call: TRBV24-1; clone_size: -; cdr3_aa: CATSAGQGEETQYF; cdr3_nt: TGTGCCACCAGTGCGGGACAGGGGGAGGAGACCCAGTACTTC
d_call: -; j_call: TRBJ1-1; v_call: TRBV7-9; clone_size: once; cdr3_aa: CASSLEWGLNTEAFF; cdr3_nt: TGTGCCAGCAGCTTAGAATGGGGCCTGAACACTGAAGCTTTCTTT
d_call: TRBD1; j_call: TRBJ2-2; v_call: TRBV2; clone_size: -; cdr3_aa: CASSFTGVGNTGELFF; cdr3_nt: TGTGCCAGCAGTTTTACAGGGGTTGGAAACACCGGGGAGCTGTTTTTT
d_call: -; j_call: TRBJ1-4; v_call: TRBV21-1; clone_size: -; cdr3_aa: CASSMERGEASDEKLFF; cdr3_nt: TGTGCCAGCAGCATGGAAAGGGGCGAAGCTAGTGATGAAAAACTGTTTTTT
d_call: -; j_call: TRBJ2-2; v_call: TRBV19; clone_size: -; cdr3_aa: CASSISVNTGELFF; cdr3_nt: TGTGCCAGTAGTATTTCGGTGAACACCGGGGAGCTGTTTTTT
d_call: -; j_call: TRBJ2-5; v_call: TRBV5-6; clone_size: -; cdr3_aa: CASSLGTSQETQYF; cdr3_nt: TGTGCCAGCAGCTTGGGGACATCTCAAGAGACCCAGTACTTC
d_call: TRBD1; j_call: TRBJ1-5; v_call: TRBV19; clone_size: few; cdr3_aa: CASSTQATGPDQPQHF; cdr3_nt: TGTGCCAGTAGTACCCAGGCGACAGGGCCGGATCAGCCCCAGCATTTT
d_call: TRBD2; j_call: TRBJ2-7; v_call: TRBV19; clone_size: -; cdr3_aa: CASTPGGPFSYEQYF; cdr3_nt: TGTGCCAGTACCCCGGGGGGACCGTTCTCCTACGAGCAGTACTTC
d_call: TRBD1; j_call: TRBJ2-7; v_call: TRBV2; clone_size: -; cdr3_aa: CASSEEGQGINEQYF; cdr3_nt: TGTGCCAGCAGTGAAGAGGGACAGGGGATCAACGAGCAGTACTTC
d_call: TRBD1; j_call: TRBJ2-1; v_call: TRBV5-1; clone_size: once; cdr3_aa: CASSLATGGSYNEQFF; cdr3_nt: TGCGCCAGCAGCTTGGCCACAGGGGGCTCCTACAATGAGCAGTTCTTC
d_call: -; j_call: TRBJ2-3; v_call: TRBV28; clone_size: -; cdr3_aa: CATRESTDTQYF; cdr3_nt: TGTGCCACCCGCGAAAGCACAGATACGCAGTATTTT
d_call: -; j_call: TRBJ1-2; v_call: TRBV7-2; clone_size: -; cdr3_aa: CASSLLRGSNGYTF; cdr3_nt: TGTGCCAGCAGCCTCCTTAGGGGGTCGAATGGCTACACCTTC
d_call: -; j_call: TRBJ2-1; v_call: TRBV6-2/TRBV6-3; clone_size: few; cdr3_aa: CASSYSGGLNNEQFF; cdr3_nt: TGTGCCAGCAGTTACTCTGGGGGACTCAACAATGAGCAGTTCTTC
d_call: -; j_call: TRBJ1-1; v_call: TRBV28; clone_size: -; cdr3_aa: CASNLELNTEAFF; cdr3_nt: TGTGCCAGCAACTTGGAGTTGAACACTGAAGCTTTCTTT